The T cell receptor (beta chain) under discussion was sequenced for a study of a mutant IDH1 vaccine in newly diagnosed glioma. Study-wide context: Patients arrived already treated with radiotherapy, temozolomide, or both, most having had both.

Measured with immunoSEQ multiplex PCR; TCRdb has only the in-frame clones, and not every one. The sample contains over 75,000 clones, around nine tenths of which appear only once. General study points: The occurrence of vaccine-induced immune responses was seen in around 95% of patients.

The time point denotes: baseline, week 1 (first vaccination visit). Treatment described: pre-vaccination baseline after standard-of-care therapy. Notes on this clone: Its target is unknown.

The specimen comprised PBMCs, sampled from a glioma patient treated with radiotherapy, temozolomide or both. This clonotype originated in a woman aged 45 to 65 with glioma.

CDR3: CASSAGGSGGEQYF. The CDR3 nucleotides read TGTGCCAGCAGTGCAGGGGGAAGTGGAGGGGAGCAGTACTTC. This chain connects TRBV2 to TRBJ2-7, with D possibly TRBD1 on 7 matching bases. Trimming took 4 bases from V and 7 from J, leaving 17 bases between them. The V gene's germline CDR1 is SNHLY and CDR2 FYNNEI. The CDR3 is 14 residues long.